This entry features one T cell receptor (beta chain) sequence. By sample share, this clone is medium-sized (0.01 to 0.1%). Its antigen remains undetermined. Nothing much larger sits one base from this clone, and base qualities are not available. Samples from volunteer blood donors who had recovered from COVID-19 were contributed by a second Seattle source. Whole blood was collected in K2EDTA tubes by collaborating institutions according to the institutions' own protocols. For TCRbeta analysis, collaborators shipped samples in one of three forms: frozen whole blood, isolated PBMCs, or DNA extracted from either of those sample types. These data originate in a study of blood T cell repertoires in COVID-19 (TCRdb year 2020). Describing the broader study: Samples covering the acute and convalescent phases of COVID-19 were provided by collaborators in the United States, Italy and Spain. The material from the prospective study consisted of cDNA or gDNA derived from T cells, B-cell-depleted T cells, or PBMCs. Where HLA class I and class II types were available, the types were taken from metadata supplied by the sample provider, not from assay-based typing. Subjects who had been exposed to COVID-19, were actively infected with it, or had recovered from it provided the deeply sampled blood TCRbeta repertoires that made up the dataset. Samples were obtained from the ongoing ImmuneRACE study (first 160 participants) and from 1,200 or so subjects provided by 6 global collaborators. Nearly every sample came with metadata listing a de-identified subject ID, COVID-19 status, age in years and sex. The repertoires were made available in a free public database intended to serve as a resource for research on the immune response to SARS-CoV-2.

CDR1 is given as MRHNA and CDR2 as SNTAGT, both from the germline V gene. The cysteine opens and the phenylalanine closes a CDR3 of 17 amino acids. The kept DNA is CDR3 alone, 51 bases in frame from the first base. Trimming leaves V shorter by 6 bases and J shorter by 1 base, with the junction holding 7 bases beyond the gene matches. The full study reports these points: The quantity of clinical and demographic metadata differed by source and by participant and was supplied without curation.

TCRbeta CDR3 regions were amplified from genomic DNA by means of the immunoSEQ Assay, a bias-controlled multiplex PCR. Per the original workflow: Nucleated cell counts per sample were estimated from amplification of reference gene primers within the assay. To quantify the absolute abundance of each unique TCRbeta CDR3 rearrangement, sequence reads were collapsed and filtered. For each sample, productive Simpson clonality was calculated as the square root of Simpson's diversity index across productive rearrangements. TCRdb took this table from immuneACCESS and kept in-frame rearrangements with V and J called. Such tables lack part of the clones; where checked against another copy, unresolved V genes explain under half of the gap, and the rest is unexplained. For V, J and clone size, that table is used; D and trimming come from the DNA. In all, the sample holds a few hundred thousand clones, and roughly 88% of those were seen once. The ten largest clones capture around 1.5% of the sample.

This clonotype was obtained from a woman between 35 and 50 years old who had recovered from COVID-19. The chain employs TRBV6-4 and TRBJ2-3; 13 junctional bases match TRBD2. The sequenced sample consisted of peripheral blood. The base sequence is TGTGCCAGCAGCGATACTACTAGCGGGGGGGGCACAGATACGCAGTATTTT. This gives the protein CASSDTTSGGGTDTQYF.